Listed below are T cell receptor beta chains from one sample, sequenced in a study of control samples from healthy donors and cancer patients. TCRdb keeps only in-frame clones here, not all; method: immunoSEQ multiplex PCR. In the table there are under 450,000 clones, more than 80% of which are singletons. Sequenced material: PBMCs. The source is a man in his forties with head and neck cancer. CDR3s include the opening cysteine and the closing phenylalanine or tryptophan. The D gene is left open where the match is weak. Part of the rows lack a size; the others show once, few, many or a class for expanded clones.

d_call: .; j_call: TRBJ1-5; clone_size: .; v_call: TRBV6-1; cdr3_nt: TGTGCCAGCAGTGAAGTCAGGAAGACTCAGCCCCAGCATTTT; cdr3_aa: CASSEVRKTQPQHF
d_call: TRBD2; j_call: TRBJ2-3; clone_size: .; v_call: TRBV5-1; cdr3_nt: TGCGCCAGCAGCCCGGGTGGACTAGCGGGGGGGAGCACGCAGTATTTT; cdr3_aa: CASSPGGLAGGSTQYF
d_call: .; j_call: TRBJ1-4; clone_size: .; v_call: TRBV28; cdr3_nt: TGTGCCAGCAGAAACCCCCAGGGAGGTGGTGAAAAACTGTTTTTT; cdr3_aa: CASRNPQGGGEKLFF
d_call: .; j_call: TRBJ1-1; clone_size: .; v_call: TRBV7-9; cdr3_nt: TGTGCCAGCACCAACCCGAGGGGGGGTGGGACGAACACTGAAGCTTTCTTT; cdr3_aa: CASTNPRGGGTNTEAFF
d_call: .; j_call: TRBJ2-7; clone_size: .; v_call: TRBV30; cdr3_nt: TGTGCCTGGAGTGTAGGAGGACAGAGCTACGAGCAGTACTTC; cdr3_aa: CAWSVGGQSYEQYF
d_call: TRBD1; j_call: TRBJ2-3; clone_size: .; v_call: TRBV5-1; cdr3_nt: TGCGCCAGCAGCCAGGGACAGGGGGCGACCCTCACAGATACGCAGTATTTT; cdr3_aa: CASSQGQGATLTDTQYF
d_call: TRBD1; j_call: TRBJ2-5; clone_size: once; v_call: TRBV28; cdr3_nt: TGTGCCAGCAGACCGGGACAGGCAGCGGAGACCCAGTACTTC; cdr3_aa: CASRPGQAAETQYF
d_call: .; j_call: TRBJ2-1; clone_size: .; v_call: TRBV20-1; cdr3_nt: TGCAGTGTTCGTCTAGGGGATATTGCTTTCTTC; cdr3_aa: CSVRLGDIAFF
d_call: TRBD1; j_call: TRBJ1-1; clone_size: once; v_call: TRBV6-5; cdr3_nt: TGTGCCAGCAGTTACTGGGCGGACAGGGATGGTGAAGCTTTCTTT; cdr3_aa: CASSYWADRDGEAFF
d_call: .; j_call: TRBJ2-2; clone_size: few; v_call: TRBV7-8; cdr3_nt: TGTGCCAGCAGCTTAGAGGGGGAGCTGTTTTTT; cdr3_aa: CASSLEGELFF
d_call: .; j_call: TRBJ1-2; clone_size: .; v_call: TRBV5-1; cdr3_nt: TGCGCCAGCAGCTCGGATACAGGGTATGGCTACACCTTC; cdr3_aa: CASSSDTGYGYTF
d_call: TRBD1; j_call: TRBJ1-5; clone_size: .; v_call: TRBV4-1; cdr3_nt: TGCGCCAGCAGCCCGGGGGGGACAGGCAATCAGCCCCAGCATTTT; cdr3_aa: CASSPGGTGNQPQHF
d_call: TRBD1; j_call: TRBJ1-1; clone_size: .; v_call: TRBV6-5; cdr3_nt: TGTGCCAGCAGTCCGGGACAGAAAAGTGAAGCTTTCTTT; cdr3_aa: CASSPGQKSEAFF
d_call: .; j_call: TRBJ2-5; clone_size: .; v_call: TRBV7-3; cdr3_nt: TGTGCCAGCAGCTTAGAGGCAGGGGTAGAGACCCAGTACTTC; cdr3_aa: CASSLEAGVETQYF
d_call: .; j_call: TRBJ1-1; clone_size: .; v_call: TRBV2; cdr3_nt: TGTGCCACGGGAATATACACTGAAGCTTTCTTT; cdr3_aa: CATGIYTEAFF
d_call: .; j_call: TRBJ2-3; clone_size: .; v_call: TRBV7-9; cdr3_nt: TGTGCCAGCAGCTTAGCGGTCTCGGGGCCCACAGATACGCAGTATTTT; cdr3_aa: CASSLAVSGPTDTQYF
d_call: .; j_call: TRBJ1-1; clone_size: .; v_call: TRBV7-9; cdr3_nt: TGTGCCAGCACCCTATCCTTTTATGGCGGAGCTTTCTTT; cdr3_aa: CASTLSFYGGAFF
d_call: .; j_call: TRBJ1-5; clone_size: .; v_call: TRBV30; cdr3_nt: TGTGCCTGGAGTAGTGTACCGAATCAGCCCCAGCATTTT; cdr3_aa: CAWSSVPNQPQHF
d_call: .; j_call: TRBJ2-7; clone_size: .; v_call: TRBV12-3/TRBV12-4; cdr3_nt: TGTGCCAGCAGTCCCCCGGCCGGGGTCGGGCAGTACTTC; cdr3_aa: CASSPPAGVGQYF
d_call: .; j_call: TRBJ2-2; clone_size: .; v_call: TRBV24-1; cdr3_nt: TGTGCCACCAGTGATACCGACCTTTACGGGGAGCTGTTTTTT; cdr3_aa: CATSDTDLYGELFF
d_call: .; j_call: TRBJ2-5; clone_size: .; v_call: TRBV5-4; cdr3_nt: TGTGCCAGCAGCTTTGGGGACTCCTCTAGACAGACCCAGTACTTC; cdr3_aa: CASSFGDSSRQTQYF
d_call: .; j_call: TRBJ2-7; clone_size: .; v_call: TRBV28; cdr3_nt: TGTGCCAGCAGTATCCCGGACACCTCCTACGAGCAGTACTTC; cdr3_aa: CASSIPDTSYEQYF
d_call: TRBD1; j_call: TRBJ2-2; clone_size: .; v_call: TRBV29-1; cdr3_nt: TGCAGCGTTGAGAAGGGGGCTAACACCGGGGAGCTGTTTTTT; cdr3_aa: CSVEKGANTGELFF
d_call: TRBD2; j_call: TRBJ2-1; clone_size: .; v_call: TRBV28; cdr3_nt: TGTGCCAGCAGTCCCTCGGTAGGACTAGCTGTAAATGAGCAGTTCTTC; cdr3_aa: CASSPSVGLAVNEQFF